This T cell receptor beta chain was sequenced during a study of response to subunit inactivated influenza vaccine. Whole-study findings and limits: Each seasonal influenza vaccination recruits few new T cells, the authors suggested.

This clonotype was detected ten times or more. What it binds is not known. TCRdb called the RT-PCR reads again in MiXCR, with one record for every CDR3 protein. The sample holds 500,000 to 550,000 distinct CDR3 sequences; 7.6% are singletons and the top ten take 10% to 15%. Germline V lookup: CDR1 LNHDA, CDR2 SQIVND (reference sequence). V trimming: 6 bases; J trimming: 2 bases; junction bases outside the gene matches: 2. The CDR3 extends over 13 amino acids. The sequence was obtained from a man aged 50 to 75 who received an inactivated influenza vaccine. This specimen consisted of PBMCs from blood, obtained less than 30 months after vaccination. The rearrangement links TRBV19 to TRBJ2-3, with TRBD1 matching over 7 bases. The CDR3, as DNA: TGTGCCAGTAGCGGGACAGCCACAGATACGCAGTATTTT. It is translated as CASSGTATDTQYF.